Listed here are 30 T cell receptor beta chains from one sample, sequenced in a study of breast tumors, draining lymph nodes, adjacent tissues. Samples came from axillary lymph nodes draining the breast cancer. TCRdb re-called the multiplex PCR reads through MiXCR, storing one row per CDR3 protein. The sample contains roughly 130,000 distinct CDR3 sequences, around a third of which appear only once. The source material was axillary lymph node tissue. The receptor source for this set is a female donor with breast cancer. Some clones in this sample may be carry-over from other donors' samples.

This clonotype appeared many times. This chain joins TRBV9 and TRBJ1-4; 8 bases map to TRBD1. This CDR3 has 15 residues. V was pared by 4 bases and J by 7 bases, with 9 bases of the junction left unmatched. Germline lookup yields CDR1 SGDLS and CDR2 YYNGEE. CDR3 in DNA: TGTGCCAGCAGCAGAAGGACAGGGACGGGTGAAAAACTGTTTTTT. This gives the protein CASSRRTGTGEKLFF.

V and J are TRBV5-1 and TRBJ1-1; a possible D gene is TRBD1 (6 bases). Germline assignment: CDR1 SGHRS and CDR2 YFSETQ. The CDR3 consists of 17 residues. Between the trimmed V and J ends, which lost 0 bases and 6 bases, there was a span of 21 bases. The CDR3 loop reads CASSLEGVLNTAPEAFF. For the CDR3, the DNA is TGCGCCAGCAGCTTGGAGGGGGTCCTCAATACGGCGCCTGAAGCTTTCTTT.

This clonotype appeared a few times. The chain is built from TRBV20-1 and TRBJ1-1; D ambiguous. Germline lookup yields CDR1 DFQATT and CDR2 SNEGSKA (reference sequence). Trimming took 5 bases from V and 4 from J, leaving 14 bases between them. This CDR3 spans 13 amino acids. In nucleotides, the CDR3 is TGCAGTGCTCCGACTGGGTGGACCACTGAAGCTTTCTTT. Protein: CSAPTGWTTEAFF.

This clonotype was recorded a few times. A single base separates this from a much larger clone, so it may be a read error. CDR3 in DNA: TGTGCCAGTAAGGGGGTCGGGACAGGGGACCTCAGCAATCAGCCCCCGCATTTT. Its protein product is CASKGVGTGDLSNQPPHF. The V call is TRBV19, the J call TRBJ1-5; 10 nucleotides match TRBD1. This CDR3 is 18 amino acids long. Germline lookup yields CDR1 LNHDA and CDR2 SQIVND (reference sequence).

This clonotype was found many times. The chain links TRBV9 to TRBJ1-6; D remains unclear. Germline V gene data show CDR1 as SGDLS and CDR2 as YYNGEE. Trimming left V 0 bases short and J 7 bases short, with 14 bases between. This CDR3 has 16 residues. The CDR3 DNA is TGTGCCAGCAGCGTAGAACCGGGCTTACAAAATTCACCCCTCCACTTT. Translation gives CASSVEPGLQNSPLHF.

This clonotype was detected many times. CDR3 nucleotide sequence: TGTGCCAGCGAAACCCGTGGACAGGGTAAGACAGATACGCAGTATTTT. Its protein product is CASETRGQGKTDTQYF. The rearrangement uses TRBV3-1 and TRBJ2-3; the match to TRBD1 covers 8 bases. The CDR3 runs 16 residues. With V trimmed by 8 bases and J by 3 bases, 13 bases remained unmatched. The V gene's germline CDR1 is LGHDT and CDR2 YNNKEL (reference sequence).

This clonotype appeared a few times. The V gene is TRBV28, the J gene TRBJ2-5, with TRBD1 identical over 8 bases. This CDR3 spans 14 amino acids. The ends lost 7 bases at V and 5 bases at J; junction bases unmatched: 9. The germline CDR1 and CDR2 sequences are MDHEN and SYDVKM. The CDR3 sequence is CASTAGQGLETQYF. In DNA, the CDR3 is TGTGCCAGCACCGCAGGACAGGGATTGGAGACCCAGTACTTC.

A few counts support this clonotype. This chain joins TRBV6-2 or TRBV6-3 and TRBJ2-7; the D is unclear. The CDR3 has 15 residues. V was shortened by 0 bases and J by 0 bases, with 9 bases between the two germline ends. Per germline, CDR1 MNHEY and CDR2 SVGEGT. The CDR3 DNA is TGTGCCAGCAGTTACTCGCCAAAGGTCTCCTACGAGCAGTACGTC. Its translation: CASSYSPKVSYEQYV.

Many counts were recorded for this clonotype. The CDR3 DNA reads as TGCAGTGCTAGAGTTCCCACCGCCGGGGCCTACAATGAGCAGTTCTTC. Translating it yields CSARVPTAGAYNEQFF. The V gene is TRBV20-1, the J gene TRBJ2-1; perhaps TRBD2 as D (5 bases). V lost 1 base and J 2 bases, leaving 15 bases between the germline ends. The germline V gene has CDR1 DFQATT and CDR2 SNEGSKA (reference sequence). The length of the CDR3 is 16 residues.

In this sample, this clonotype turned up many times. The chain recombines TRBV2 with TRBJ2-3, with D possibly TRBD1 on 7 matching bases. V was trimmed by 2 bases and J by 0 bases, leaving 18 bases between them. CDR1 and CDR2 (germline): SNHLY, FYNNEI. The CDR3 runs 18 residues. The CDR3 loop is CASSEWAGTVLSTDTQYF. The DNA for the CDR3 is TGTGCCAGCAGTGAATGGGCGGGGACAGTTTTGAGCACAGATACGCAGTATTTT.

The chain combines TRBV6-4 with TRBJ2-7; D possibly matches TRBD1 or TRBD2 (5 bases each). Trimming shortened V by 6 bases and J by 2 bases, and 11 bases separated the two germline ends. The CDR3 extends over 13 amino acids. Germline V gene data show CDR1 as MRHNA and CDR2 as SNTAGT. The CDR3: CASRGDGPYEQYV. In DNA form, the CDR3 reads TGTGCCAGCAGGGGGGATGGTCCCTACGAGCAGTACGTC.

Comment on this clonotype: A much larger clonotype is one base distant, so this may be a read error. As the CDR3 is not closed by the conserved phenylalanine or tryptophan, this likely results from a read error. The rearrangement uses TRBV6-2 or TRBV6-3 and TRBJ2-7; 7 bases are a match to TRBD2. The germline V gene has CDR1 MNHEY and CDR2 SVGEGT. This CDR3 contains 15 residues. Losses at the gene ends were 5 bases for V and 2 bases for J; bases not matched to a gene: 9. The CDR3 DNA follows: TGTGCCAGCAGTCACGGGGGGACGGCGGCCTACGAGCAGTACGCC. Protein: CASSHGGTAAYEQYA.

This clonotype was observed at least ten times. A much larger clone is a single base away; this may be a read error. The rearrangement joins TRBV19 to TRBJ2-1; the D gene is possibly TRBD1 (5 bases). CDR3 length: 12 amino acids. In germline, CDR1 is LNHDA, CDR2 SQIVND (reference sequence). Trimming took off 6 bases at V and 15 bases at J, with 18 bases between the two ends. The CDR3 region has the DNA TGTGCCAGTAGCAACACAGGAGACCAGCGGTTCTTC. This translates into CASSNTGDQRFF.

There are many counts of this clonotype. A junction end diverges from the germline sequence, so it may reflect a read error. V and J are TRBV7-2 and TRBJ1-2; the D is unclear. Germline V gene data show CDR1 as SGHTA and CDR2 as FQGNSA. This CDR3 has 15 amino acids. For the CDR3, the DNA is TGTGCCAGCAGCAATACACGCGACACTAACTATGGCTACCCCTTC. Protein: CASSNTRDTNYGYPF.

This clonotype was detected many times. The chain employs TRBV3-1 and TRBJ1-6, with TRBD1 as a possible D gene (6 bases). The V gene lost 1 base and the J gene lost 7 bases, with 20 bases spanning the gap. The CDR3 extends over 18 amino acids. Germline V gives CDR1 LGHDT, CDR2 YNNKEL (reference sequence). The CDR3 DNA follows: TGTGCCAGCAGCCAAGCAGGAAAAGGGGGATTGAAAAATTCACCCCTCCACTTT. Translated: CASSQAGKGGLKNSPLHF. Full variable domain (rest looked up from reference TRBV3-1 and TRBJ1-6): DTAVSQTPKYLVTQMGNDKSIKCEQNLGHDTMYWYKQDSKKFLKIMFSYNNKELIINETVPNRFSPKSPDKAHLNLHINSLELGDSAVYFCASSQAGKGGLKNSPLHFGNGTRLTVT.

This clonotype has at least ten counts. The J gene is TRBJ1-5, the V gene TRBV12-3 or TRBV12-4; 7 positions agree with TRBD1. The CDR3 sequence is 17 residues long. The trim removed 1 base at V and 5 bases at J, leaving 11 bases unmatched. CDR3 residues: CASSLGLLAGGDQPQHF. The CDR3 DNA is TGTGCCAGCAGTTTAGGTCTGTTGGCAGGGGGGGATCAGCCCCAGCATTTT.

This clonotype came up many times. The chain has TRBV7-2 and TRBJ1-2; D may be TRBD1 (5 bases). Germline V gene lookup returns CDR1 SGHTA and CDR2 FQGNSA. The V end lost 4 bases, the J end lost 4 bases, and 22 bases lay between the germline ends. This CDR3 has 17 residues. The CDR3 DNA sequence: TGTGCCAGCAGCTCACCTGGAAGCGGGGGAGAATCCTATGGCTACACCTTC. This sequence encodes CASSSPGSGGESYGYTF. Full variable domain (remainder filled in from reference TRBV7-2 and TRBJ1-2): GAGVSQSPSNKVTEKGKDVELRCDPISGHTALYWYRQSLGQGLEFLIYFQGNSAPDKSGLPSDRFSAERTGGSVSTLTIQRTQQEDSAVYLCASSSPGSGGESYGYTFGSGTRLTVV.

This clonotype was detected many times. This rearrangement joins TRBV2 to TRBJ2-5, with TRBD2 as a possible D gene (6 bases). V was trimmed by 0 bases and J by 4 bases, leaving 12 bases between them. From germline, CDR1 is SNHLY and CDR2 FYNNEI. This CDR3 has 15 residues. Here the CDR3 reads CASSEAGTETETQYF. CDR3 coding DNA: TGTGCCAGCAGTGAAGCCGGGACTGAAACAGAGACCCAGTACTTC.

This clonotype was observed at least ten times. DNA of the CDR3: TGTGCCAGCACCCCAGGGCCCAGACAGGGGGGGGGGATTGAGACCCAGTACTTC. This codes for CASTPGPRQGGGIETQYF. This sequence joins TRBV7-2 and TRBJ2-5, with 9 bases identical to TRBD1. CDR3 length: 18 amino acids. Germline assignment: CDR1 SGHTA and CDR2 FQGNSA. V trimming: 7 bases; J trimming: 5 bases; junction bases outside the gene matches: 20.

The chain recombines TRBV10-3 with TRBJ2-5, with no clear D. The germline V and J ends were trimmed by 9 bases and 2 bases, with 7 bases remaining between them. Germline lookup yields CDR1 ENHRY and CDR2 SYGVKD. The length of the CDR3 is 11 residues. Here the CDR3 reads CAIRGQETQYF. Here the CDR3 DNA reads TGTGCCATACGAGGACAAGAGACCCAGTACTTC.

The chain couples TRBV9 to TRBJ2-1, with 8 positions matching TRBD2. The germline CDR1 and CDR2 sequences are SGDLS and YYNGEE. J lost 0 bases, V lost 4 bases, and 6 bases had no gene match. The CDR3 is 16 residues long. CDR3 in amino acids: CASSKAGGPSYNEQFF. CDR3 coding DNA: TGTGCCAGCAGCAAGGCGGGGGGCCCCTCCTACAATGAGCAGTTCTTC.

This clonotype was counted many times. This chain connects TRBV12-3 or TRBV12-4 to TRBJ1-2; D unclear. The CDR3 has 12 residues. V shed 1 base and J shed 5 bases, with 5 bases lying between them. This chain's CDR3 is CASSLGLYGYTF. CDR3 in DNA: TGTGCCAGCAGTTTAGGGTTATATGGCTACACCTTC.

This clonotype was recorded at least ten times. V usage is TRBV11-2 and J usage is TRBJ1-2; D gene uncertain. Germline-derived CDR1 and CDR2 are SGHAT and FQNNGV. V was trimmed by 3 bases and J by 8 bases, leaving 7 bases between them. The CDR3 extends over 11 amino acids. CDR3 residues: CASSLREGYTF. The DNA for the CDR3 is TGTGCCAGCAGCTTGAGGGAGGGCTACACCTTC.

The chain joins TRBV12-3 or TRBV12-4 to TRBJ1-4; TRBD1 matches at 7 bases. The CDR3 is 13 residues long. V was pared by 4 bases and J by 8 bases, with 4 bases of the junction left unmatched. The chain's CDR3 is CASSSGTAEKLFF. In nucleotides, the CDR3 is TGTGCCAGCAGTTCCGGGACAGCAGAAAAACTGTTTTTT.

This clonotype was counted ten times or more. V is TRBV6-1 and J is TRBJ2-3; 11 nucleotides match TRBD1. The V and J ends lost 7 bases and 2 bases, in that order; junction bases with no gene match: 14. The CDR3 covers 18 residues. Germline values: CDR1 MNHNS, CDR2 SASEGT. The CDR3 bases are TGTGCCAGCACTCGGACAGGGGGCGCAGGTCTGGACACAGATACGCAGTATTTT. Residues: CASTRTGGAGLDTDTQYF.

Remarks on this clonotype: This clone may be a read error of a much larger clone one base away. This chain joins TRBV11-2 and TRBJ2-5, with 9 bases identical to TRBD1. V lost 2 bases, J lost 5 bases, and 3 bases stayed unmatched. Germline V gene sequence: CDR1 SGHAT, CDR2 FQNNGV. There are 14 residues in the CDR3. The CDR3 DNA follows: TGTGCCAGCAGCTTAAACAGGGGGCCCGAGACCCAGTACTTC. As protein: CASSLNRGPETQYF.

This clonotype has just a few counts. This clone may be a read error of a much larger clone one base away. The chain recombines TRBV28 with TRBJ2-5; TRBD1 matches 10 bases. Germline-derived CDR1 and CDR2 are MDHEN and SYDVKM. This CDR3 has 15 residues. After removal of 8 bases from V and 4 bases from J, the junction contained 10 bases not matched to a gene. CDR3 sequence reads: CASGPSDRGRETQYF. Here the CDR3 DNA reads TGTGCCAGCGGTCCCAGTGACAGGGGGCGAGAGACCCAGTACTTC.

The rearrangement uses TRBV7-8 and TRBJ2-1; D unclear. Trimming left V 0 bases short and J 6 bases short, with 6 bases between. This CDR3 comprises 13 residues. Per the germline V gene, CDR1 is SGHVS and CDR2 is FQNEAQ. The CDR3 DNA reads TGTGCCAGCAGCTTAGCACCCACCAATGAGCAGTTCTTC. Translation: CASSLAPTNEQFF.

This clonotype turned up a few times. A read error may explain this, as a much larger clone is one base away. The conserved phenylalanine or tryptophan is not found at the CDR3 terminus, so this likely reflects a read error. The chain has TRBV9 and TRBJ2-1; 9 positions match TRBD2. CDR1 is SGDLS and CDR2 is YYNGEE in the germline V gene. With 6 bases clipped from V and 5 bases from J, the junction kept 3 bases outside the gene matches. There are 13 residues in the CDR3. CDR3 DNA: TGTGCCAGCACGAGACTAGCGGACAATGAGCAGTTCTCC. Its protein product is CASTRLADNEQFS.

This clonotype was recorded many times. The CDR3 is CASSLAPLSGANVLTF. CDR3 DNA sequence: TGTGCCAGCAGCTTAGCCCCTCTCTCTGGGGCCAACGTCCTGACTTTC. The chain is built from TRBV7-8 and TRBJ2-6; D gene unclear. The germline V gene has CDR1 SGHVS and CDR2 FQNEAQ. V was cut by 0 bases and J by 0 bases, with 6 bases left in between. CDR3 length equals 16 residues.